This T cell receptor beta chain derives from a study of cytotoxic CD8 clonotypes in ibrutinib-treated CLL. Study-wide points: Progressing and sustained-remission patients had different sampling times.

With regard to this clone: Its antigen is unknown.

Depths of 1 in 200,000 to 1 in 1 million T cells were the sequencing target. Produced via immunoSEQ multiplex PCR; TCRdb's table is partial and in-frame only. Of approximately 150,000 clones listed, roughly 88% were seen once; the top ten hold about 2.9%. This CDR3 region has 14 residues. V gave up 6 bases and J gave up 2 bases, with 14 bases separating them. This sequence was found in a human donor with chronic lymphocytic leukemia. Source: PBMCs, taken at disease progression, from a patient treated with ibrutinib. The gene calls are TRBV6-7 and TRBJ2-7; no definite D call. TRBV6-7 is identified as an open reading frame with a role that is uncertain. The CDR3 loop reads CASSKAYLAYEQYF. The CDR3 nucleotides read TGTGCCAGCAGCAAGGCCTACCTTGCCTACGAGCAGTACTTC.